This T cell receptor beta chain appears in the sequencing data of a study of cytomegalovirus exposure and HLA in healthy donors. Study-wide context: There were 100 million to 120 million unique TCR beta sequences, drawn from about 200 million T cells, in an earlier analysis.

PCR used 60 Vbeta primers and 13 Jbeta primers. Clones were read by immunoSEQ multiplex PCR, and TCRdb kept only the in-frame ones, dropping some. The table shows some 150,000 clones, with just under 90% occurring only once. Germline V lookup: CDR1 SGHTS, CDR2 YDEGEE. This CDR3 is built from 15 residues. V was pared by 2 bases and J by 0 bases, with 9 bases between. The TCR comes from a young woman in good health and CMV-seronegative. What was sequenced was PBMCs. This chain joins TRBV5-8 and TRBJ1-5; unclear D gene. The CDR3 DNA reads TGTGCCAGCAGCTTCGAGGCGTATAGCAATCAGCCCCAGCATTTT. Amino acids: CASSFEAYSNQPQHF.